This TCR beta chain was recorded in a study of blood T cell repertoires in COVID-19. As for the study in general: The United States, Italy and Spain provided the acute and convalescent COVID-19 samples. T cells, B-cell-depleted T cells, or PBMCs supplied cDNA or gDNA.

This table comes from immunoSEQ multiplex PCR, and its TCRdb copy is limited to in-frame clones, with some not included. Of some 150,000 clones listed, roughly 78% are singletons. The CDR3 runs 16 residues. Trimming took 6 bases from V and 1 from J, leaving 15 bases between them. Germline CDR1 SGHAT, CDR2 FQNNGV. The sample taken for sequencing was PBMCs or T cells enriched from blood (not recorded which). The receptor was derived from a woman between 45 and 65 years old who had recovered from COVID-19. This rearrangement joins TRBV11-2 to TRBJ2-2; possible D gene TRBD2, 6 bases. CDR3 loop: CASSNKGLLNTGELFF. The CDR3 nucleotides are TGTGCCAGCAGTAATAAGGGACTTCTGAACACCGGGGAGCTGTTTTTT.